The rows below give T cell receptor beta chains drawn from one sample of a study of siplizumab effects on memory and regulatory T cells. The table came from immunoSEQ multiplex PCR; TCRdb's copy has only in-frame clones and leaves some out. This table holds approximately 100,000 clones, around 90% found once. What was sequenced was Tregs sorted from blood. Every receptor here comes from a human donor in good health. Each CDR3 is given with its conserved first and last residue. The D gene is left open where the match is weak. A row's size may be missing; if present it is once, few, many or a size class.

j_call: TRBJ1-3; v_call: TRBV5-4; clone_size: NA; d_call: NA; cdr3_length: 17; cdr3_nt: TGTGCCAGCAGCTTGGCAGGACGGGACTTCTCTGGAAACACCATATATTTT; cdr3_aa: CASSLAGRDFSGNTIYF
j_call: TRBJ2-3; v_call: TRBV5-1; clone_size: NA; d_call: NA; cdr3_length: 16; cdr3_nt: TGCGCCAGCAGCTTGGACTCGGGGGCCAGCACAGATACGCAGTATTTT; cdr3_aa: CASSLDSGASTDTQYF
j_call: TRBJ1-2; v_call: TRBV10-3; clone_size: NA; d_call: NA; cdr3_length: 14; cdr3_nt: TGTGCCACCACACGGGACACCGATAACTATGGCTACACCTTC; cdr3_aa: CATTRDTDNYGYTF
j_call: TRBJ2-3; v_call: TRBV4-2; clone_size: NA; d_call: TRBD2; cdr3_length: 16; cdr3_nt: TGTGCCAGCAGCCAAGGGACTAGCGGGAGAACAGATACGCAGTATTTT; cdr3_aa: CASSQGTSGRTDTQYF
j_call: TRBJ2-5; v_call: TRBV27; clone_size: once; d_call: NA; cdr3_length: 13; cdr3_nt: TGTGCCAGCAGCCCTTCCTTCCCCGAGACCCAGTACTTC; cdr3_aa: CASSPSFPETQYF
j_call: TRBJ2-3; v_call: TRBV11-2; clone_size: NA; d_call: NA; cdr3_length: 15; cdr3_nt: TGTGCCAGCAGCTTAGATGGGAAACCGGGAGATACGCAGTATTTT; cdr3_aa: CASSLDGKPGDTQYF
j_call: TRBJ2-3; v_call: TRBV4-1; clone_size: NA; d_call: NA; cdr3_length: 17; cdr3_nt: TGCGCCAGCAGCCAGACACAGCGGACGATCAGGGCAGATACGCAGTATTTT; cdr3_aa: CASSQTQRTIRADTQYF
j_call: TRBJ2-4; v_call: TRBV6-6; clone_size: NA; d_call: NA; cdr3_length: 15; cdr3_nt: TGTGCCAGCAGTTATAAGGGTCAAGGGGGAAACATTCAGTACTTC; cdr3_aa: CASSYKGQGGNIQYF
j_call: TRBJ2-2; v_call: TRBV11-2; clone_size: NA; d_call: NA; cdr3_length: 12; cdr3_nt: TGTGCCAGCGGTAAGGACACCGGGGAGCTGTTTTTT; cdr3_aa: CASGKDTGELFF
j_call: TRBJ2-3; v_call: TRBV15; clone_size: NA; d_call: TRBD2; cdr3_length: 14; cdr3_nt: TGTGCCACCAGCAGGGCTAGCGGGAGGCATACGCAGTATTTT; cdr3_aa: CATSRASGRHTQYF
j_call: TRBJ2-7; v_call: TRBV28; clone_size: NA; d_call: NA; cdr3_length: 17; cdr3_nt: TGTGCCAGCAGTTTCCGGCCTAAAACAGGGATCTCCTACGAGCAGTACTTC; cdr3_aa: CASSFRPKTGISYEQYF
j_call: TRBJ1-2; v_call: TRBV6-6; clone_size: NA; d_call: NA; cdr3_length: 14; cdr3_nt: TGTGCCAGCAGTTTCAAAGACCTGAGGGATGGCTACACCTTC; cdr3_aa: CASSFKDLRDGYTF
j_call: TRBJ2-1; v_call: TRBV2; clone_size: few; d_call: TRBD2; cdr3_length: 18; cdr3_nt: TGTGCCAGCAGTGGACTAGCGGGACTGTCGACACGGGATAATGAGCAGTTCTTC; cdr3_aa: CASSGLAGLSTRDNEQFF
j_call: TRBJ2-7; v_call: TRBV6-1; clone_size: NA; d_call: NA; cdr3_length: 11; cdr3_nt: TGTGCCAGCAGTGAAGCCTACGAGCAGTACTTC; cdr3_aa: CASSEAYEQYF
j_call: TRBJ2-3; v_call: TRBV28; clone_size: NA; d_call: NA; cdr3_length: 11; cdr3_nt: TGTGCCATTTACGGGGGTTTGGCGCAGTATTTT; cdr3_aa: CAIYGGLAQYF
j_call: TRBJ2-7; v_call: TRBV10-2; clone_size: NA; d_call: NA; cdr3_length: 12; cdr3_nt: TGCGCCAGCAGTTTCCGTTTGGGGGAGCAGTACTTC; cdr3_aa: CASSFRLGEQYF
j_call: TRBJ2-5; v_call: TRBV19; clone_size: NA; d_call: NA; cdr3_length: 13; cdr3_nt: TGTGCCAGTAGTATAGAGAGAGGAGAGACCCAGTACTTC; cdr3_aa: CASSIERGETQYF
j_call: TRBJ2-1; v_call: TRBV27; clone_size: NA; d_call: TRBD2; cdr3_length: 15; cdr3_nt: TGTGCCAGCAGTTCGGGACTAGCGGGAGGCAATGAGCAGTTCTTC; cdr3_aa: CASSSGLAGGNEQFF
j_call: TRBJ2-6; v_call: TRBV2; clone_size: NA; d_call: NA; cdr3_length: 16; cdr3_nt: TGTGCCAGCACTCAAGCCCAATTCTCTGGGGCCAACGTCCTGACTTTC; cdr3_aa: CASTQAQFSGANVLTF
j_call: TRBJ1-2; v_call: TRBV6-6; clone_size: NA; d_call: TRBD1; cdr3_length: 16; cdr3_nt: TGTGCCAGCAGTTACGCCCGGGACAGAGAAGTAGATGGCTACACCTTC; cdr3_aa: CASSYARDREVDGYTF
j_call: TRBJ2-1; v_call: TRBV28; clone_size: NA; d_call: TRBD1; cdr3_length: 18; cdr3_nt: TGTGCCAGCAGTCTGATCCCGTACGGGACAGGGTACCACAATGAGCAGTTCTTC; cdr3_aa: CASSLIPYGTGYHNEQFF
j_call: TRBJ2-1; v_call: TRBV6-6; clone_size: few; d_call: TRBD2; cdr3_length: 14; cdr3_nt: TGTGCCAGCAGCAATGGACTAGCGCTCGGGGAGCAGTTCTTC; cdr3_aa: CASSNGLALGEQFF
j_call: TRBJ2-1; v_call: TRBV5-1; clone_size: NA; d_call: TRBD2; cdr3_length: 16; cdr3_nt: TGCGCCAGCAGCTCTTCGACTAGCGGTAAATACAATGAGCAGTTCTTC; cdr3_aa: CASSSSTSGKYNEQFF
j_call: TRBJ2-3; v_call: TRBV5-1; clone_size: NA; d_call: NA; cdr3_length: 15; cdr3_nt: TGCGCCAGCACGTCAAATGGAGTTGGCGCAGATACGCAGTATTTT; cdr3_aa: CASTSNGVGADTQYF
j_call: TRBJ1-5; v_call: TRBV5-5; clone_size: NA; d_call: NA; cdr3_length: 17; cdr3_nt: TGTGCCAGCAGCCCGGCCTATAGGGGGAGTAGCAATCAGCCCCAGCATTTT; cdr3_aa: CASSPAYRGSSNQPQHF
j_call: TRBJ2-5; v_call: TRBV7-7; clone_size: NA; d_call: TRBD2; cdr3_length: 17; cdr3_nt: TGTGCTAGCAGCTTTGACGATGAGCGGGAGGGAGAAGAGACCCAGTACTTC; cdr3_aa: CASSFDDEREGEETQYF
j_call: TRBJ2-1; v_call: TRBV2; clone_size: NA; d_call: TRBD2; cdr3_length: 14; cdr3_nt: TGTGCCAGCTCGAGGACTAGCCCCCGCAATGAGCAGTTCTTC; cdr3_aa: CASSRTSPRNEQFF
j_call: TRBJ2-3; v_call: TRBV28; clone_size: NA; d_call: NA; cdr3_length: 14; cdr3_nt: TGTGCCAGCAGGAAGGGGGGCTATGGAGATACGCAGTATTTT; cdr3_aa: CASRKGGYGDTQYF
j_call: TRBJ2-3; v_call: TRBV9; clone_size: NA; d_call: NA; cdr3_length: 12; cdr3_nt: TGTGCCAGCAGCGTATTGACCGATACGCAGTATTTT; cdr3_aa: CASSVLTDTQYF
j_call: TRBJ1-5; v_call: TRBV10-3; clone_size: NA; d_call: NA; cdr3_length: 14; cdr3_nt: TGTGCCATCAGTGAGTCGAGAGGTGAACGGCCCCAGCATTTT; cdr3_aa: CAISESRGERPQHF
j_call: TRBJ1-2; v_call: TRBV11-2; clone_size: NA; d_call: NA; cdr3_length: 13; cdr3_nt: TGTGCCAGCAGCTTTCAGGGGCAGGATGGCTACACCTTC; cdr3_aa: CASSFQGQDGYTF
j_call: TRBJ1-2; v_call: TRBV4-1; clone_size: once; d_call: TRBD1; cdr3_length: 14; cdr3_nt: TGCGCCAGCAGCCCACAGGGGGCTAACTATGGCTACACCTTC; cdr3_aa: CASSPQGANYGYTF
j_call: TRBJ1-1; v_call: TRBV25-1; clone_size: NA; d_call: NA; cdr3_length: 13; cdr3_nt: TGTGCCAGCAGAAGACCCGGAAGCACTGAAGCTTTCTTT; cdr3_aa: CASRRPGSTEAFF
j_call: TRBJ2-2; v_call: TRBV19; clone_size: NA; d_call: NA; cdr3_length: 14; cdr3_nt: TGTGCCAGTAGTATCCTAGCCGGAACCGGGGAGCTGTTTTTT; cdr3_aa: CASSILAGTGELFF
j_call: TRBJ1-2; v_call: TRBV14; clone_size: NA; d_call: NA; cdr3_length: 13; cdr3_nt: TGTGCCAGCAGCCAAGATTTAAACTATGGCTACACCTTC; cdr3_aa: CASSQDLNYGYTF
j_call: TRBJ2-4; v_call: TRBV18; clone_size: NA; d_call: NA; cdr3_length: 15; cdr3_nt: TGTGCCAGCTCACTGGGGGCGCTGGCCAAAAACATTCAGTACTTC; cdr3_aa: CASSLGALAKNIQYF
j_call: TRBJ2-7; v_call: TRBV6-6; clone_size: once; d_call: TRBD2; cdr3_length: 14; cdr3_nt: TGTGCCAGCAGTCGCATCACTAGCGGGAGCGAGCAGTACTTC; cdr3_aa: CASSRITSGSEQYF
j_call: TRBJ1-5; v_call: TRBV6-4; clone_size: NA; d_call: NA; cdr3_length: 18; cdr3_nt: TGTGCCAGCAGTGACTCCCTGCGCGACACCCGAGGCAATCAGCCCCAGCATTTT; cdr3_aa: CASSDSLRDTRGNQPQHF
j_call: TRBJ2-2; v_call: TRBV30; clone_size: NA; d_call: NA; cdr3_length: 15; cdr3_nt: TGTGCCTGGAGTGTAGGCCCCCGGAACACCGGGGAGCTGTTTTTT; cdr3_aa: CAWSVGPRNTGELFF
j_call: TRBJ1-3; v_call: TRBV11-1; clone_size: NA; d_call: NA; cdr3_length: 13; cdr3_nt: TGTGCCAGCAGCTCCGCCGTTGGAAACACCATATATTTT; cdr3_aa: CASSSAVGNTIYF
j_call: TRBJ2-1; v_call: TRBV19; clone_size: NA; d_call: NA; cdr3_length: 13; cdr3_nt: TGTGCCAGTAGGGACACCCGCTACAATGAGCAGTTCTTC; cdr3_aa: CASRDTRYNEQFF
j_call: TRBJ2-1; v_call: TRBV5-1; clone_size: NA; d_call: TRBD2; cdr3_length: 16; cdr3_nt: TGCGCCAGCAGCTCCCGGACTAGCGGGAGATTGAATGAGCAGTTCTTC; cdr3_aa: CASSSRTSGRLNEQFF
j_call: TRBJ2-2; v_call: TRBV29-1; clone_size: NA; d_call: NA; cdr3_length: 16; cdr3_nt: TGCAGCGTGAGAACCTCAGGGGGGTCGAACACCGGGGAGCTGTTTTTT; cdr3_aa: CSVRTSGGSNTGELFF
j_call: TRBJ2-1; v_call: TRBV11-3; clone_size: NA; d_call: NA; cdr3_length: 15; cdr3_nt: TGTGCCAGCAGCTCTTACGGGAGCTCCTACAATGAGCAGTTCTTC; cdr3_aa: CASSSYGSSYNEQFF
j_call: TRBJ2-7; v_call: TRBV18; clone_size: NA; d_call: NA; cdr3_length: 14; cdr3_nt: TGTGCCAGCTCACCACGGGGGGTCCTGGACGAGCAGTACTTC; cdr3_aa: CASSPRGVLDEQYF
j_call: TRBJ1-4; v_call: TRBV18; clone_size: NA; d_call: NA; cdr3_length: 15; cdr3_nt: TGTGCCAGCTCACAGAGGGCTGCAACTAATGAAAAACTGTTTTTT; cdr3_aa: CASSQRAATNEKLFF
j_call: TRBJ2-3; v_call: TRBV5-1; clone_size: NA; d_call: NA; cdr3_length: 12; cdr3_nt: TGCGCCAGCAGCTTGGCCGTAGATACGCAGTATTTT; cdr3_aa: CASSLAVDTQYF
j_call: TRBJ1-5; v_call: TRBV25-1; clone_size: NA; d_call: NA; cdr3_length: 12; cdr3_nt: TGTGCCAGCAGTGAATCGGACAGCCCCCAGCATTTT; cdr3_aa: CASSESDSPQHF
j_call: TRBJ2-6; v_call: TRBV10-1; clone_size: NA; d_call: NA; cdr3_length: 15; cdr3_nt: TGCGCCAGCAGTGAGGGGGGCTCTGGGGCCAACGTCCTGACTTTC; cdr3_aa: CASSEGGSGANVLTF
j_call: TRBJ2-7; v_call: TRBV18; clone_size: NA; d_call: TRBD1; cdr3_length: 15; cdr3_nt: TGTGCCAGCTCACAAACCAACGGACAGGGGGCCGAGCAGTACTTC; cdr3_aa: CASSQTNGQGAEQYF
j_call: TRBJ2-7; v_call: TRBV5-5; clone_size: NA; d_call: NA; cdr3_length: 12; cdr3_nt: TGTGCCAGCAGCTTGGTTTTCTACGAGCAGTACTTC; cdr3_aa: CASSLVFYEQYF
j_call: TRBJ1-3; v_call: TRBV7-2; clone_size: NA; d_call: NA; cdr3_length: 16; cdr3_nt: TGTGCCAGCAGCTTAGGGGTCTGGGCCTCTGGAAACACCATATATTTT; cdr3_aa: CASSLGVWASGNTIYF
j_call: TRBJ2-7; v_call: TRBV25-1; clone_size: NA; d_call: NA; cdr3_length: 16; cdr3_nt: TGTGCCAGCAGTGAATATGTGAAGACGAACGAGCGGGAGCAGTACTTC; cdr3_aa: CASSEYVKTNEREQYF
j_call: TRBJ2-7; v_call: TRBV7-8; clone_size: NA; d_call: NA; cdr3_length: 16; cdr3_nt: TGTGCCAGCAGCCTTTACGCGGGCCCCCGCCCCTACGAGCAGTACTTC; cdr3_aa: CASSLYAGPRPYEQYF
j_call: TRBJ2-3; v_call: TRBV11-2; clone_size: NA; d_call: TRBD2; cdr3_length: 15; cdr3_nt: TGTGCCAGCAGCGTACGACTAGCAGTAGCAGATACGCAGTATTTT; cdr3_aa: CASSVRLAVADTQYF
j_call: TRBJ1-1; v_call: TRBV19; clone_size: NA; d_call: NA; cdr3_length: 13; cdr3_nt: TGTGCCAGTAGTTTCACAGCGAACACTGAAGCTTTCTTT; cdr3_aa: CASSFTANTEAFF
j_call: TRBJ2-5; v_call: TRBV5-1; clone_size: NA; d_call: NA; cdr3_length: 16; cdr3_nt: TGCGCCAGCAGCTTGGGTTTTGACACCACGGGGGAGACCCAGTACTTC; cdr3_aa: CASSLGFDTTGETQYF
j_call: TRBJ1-5; v_call: TRBV4-2; clone_size: NA; d_call: NA; cdr3_length: 14; cdr3_nt: TGTGCCAGCAGCCAAGATAGGGGCAATCAGCCCCAGCATTTT; cdr3_aa: CASSQDRGNQPQHF
j_call: TRBJ2-5; v_call: TRBV14; clone_size: NA; d_call: NA; cdr3_length: 13; cdr3_nt: TGTGCCAGCAGCCAAGATCCTCCCGAGACCCAGTACTTC; cdr3_aa: CASSQDPPETQYF